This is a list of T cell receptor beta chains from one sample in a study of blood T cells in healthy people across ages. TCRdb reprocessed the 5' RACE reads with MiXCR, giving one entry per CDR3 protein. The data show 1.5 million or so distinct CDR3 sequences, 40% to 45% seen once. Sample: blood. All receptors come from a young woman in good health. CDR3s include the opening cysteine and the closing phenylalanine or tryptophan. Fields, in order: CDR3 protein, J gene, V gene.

CDR3aa: CASSYGLAGARSNTGELFF
j_gene: TRBJ2-2
v_gene: TRBV6-5

CDR3aa: CSAMTGGNEKLFF
j_gene: TRBJ1-4
v_gene: TRBV29-1

CDR3aa: CASSFTSGTYEQYF
j_gene: TRBJ2-7
v_gene: TRBV27

CDR3aa: CSVAGRVSLGTEAFF
j_gene: TRBJ1-1
v_gene: TRBV29-1

CDR3aa: CASSALTAYEQYF
j_gene: TRBJ2-7
v_gene: TRBV7-6

CDR3aa: CATSRMGGNYEQYF
j_gene: TRBJ2-7
v_gene: TRBV15

CDR3aa: CSARDFQGNEQFF
j_gene: TRBJ2-1
v_gene: TRBV20-1

CDR3aa: CSVYGVLGNTEAFF
j_gene: TRBJ1-1
v_gene: TRBV29-1

CDR3aa: CASSQDSRGYYNEQFF
j_gene: TRBJ2-1
v_gene: TRBV4-3

CDR3aa: CASNKDVADRRGYTF
j_gene: TRBJ1-2
v_gene: TRBV6-5

CDR3aa: CSAENLAGVRDTQYF
j_gene: TRBJ2-3
v_gene: TRBV20-1

CDR3aa: CSVLRTGELFF
j_gene: TRBJ2-2
v_gene: TRBV29-1

CDR3aa: CASSLTSAGLAYEQYF
j_gene: TRBJ2-7
v_gene: TRBV14

CDR3aa: CASSPPTQETQYF
j_gene: NA
v_gene: TRBV18

CDR3aa: CSAPRVGGTMGNQPQHF
j_gene: TRBJ1-5
v_gene: TRBV20-1

CDR3aa: CASSFKPMASRNQETQYF
j_gene: TRBJ2-5
v_gene: TRBV12-3/TRBV12-4

CDR3aa: CASSLDPFRTSTDTQYF
j_gene: TRBJ2-3
v_gene: TRBV5-1

CDR3aa: CASSLGVASDETQYF
j_gene: TRBJ2-5
v_gene: TRBV5-1

CDR3aa: CAISAPYDTQYF
j_gene: TRBJ2-3
v_gene: TRBV10-3

CDR3aa: CASSQGYRALQYF
j_gene: TRBJ2-3
v_gene: TRBV4-3

CDR3aa: CATSSTPGTSGSWRLYNEQFF
j_gene: TRBJ2-1
v_gene: TRBV24-1

CDR3aa: CASSQEPPAGVPGTQYF
j_gene: TRBJ2-5
v_gene: TRBV4-1

CDR3aa: CSARVVEGAGGPRYEQYF
j_gene: TRBJ2-7
v_gene: TRBV20-1

CDR3aa: CASSQLGPGTQYF
j_gene: TRBJ2-5
v_gene: TRBV4-1

CDR3aa: CSARVGAVANYGYTF
j_gene: TRBJ1-2
v_gene: TRBV20-1

CDR3aa: CASSLDGVANYGYTF
j_gene: TRBJ1-2
v_gene: TRBV5-1

CDR3aa: CAWSKTSWVEDQETQYF
j_gene: TRBJ2-5
v_gene: TRBV30

CDR3aa: CASPPGGVGLGTDTQYF
j_gene: TRBJ2-3
v_gene: TRBV28

CDR3aa: CASSDSDRGIYNEQFF
j_gene: TRBJ2-1
v_gene: TRBV2

CDR3aa: CASCSSRSGNSPLHF
j_gene: TRBJ1-6
v_gene: TRBV7-2

CDR3aa: CAISESAPYHTEAFF
j_gene: TRBJ1-1
v_gene: TRBV10-3

CDR3aa: CASSYSFSAKNIQYF
j_gene: TRBJ2-4
v_gene: TRBV6-6

CDR3aa: CASSLGPPTGGATYNEQFF
j_gene: TRBJ2-1
v_gene: TRBV5-1

CDR3aa: CASSANRDSPLHF
j_gene: TRBJ1-6
v_gene: TRBV2

CDR3aa: CASVPNPVSRSEQFF
j_gene: TRBJ2-1
v_gene: TRBV28

CDR3aa: CASSSTVGYGYTF
j_gene: TRBJ1-2
v_gene: TRBV27

CDR3aa: CASSISGELEQYF
j_gene: TRBJ2-7
v_gene: TRBV27

CDR3aa: CATSDFRDTQYF
j_gene: TRBJ2-3
v_gene: TRBV24-1

CDR3aa: CASSLSAGNSYNEQFF
j_gene: TRBJ2-1
v_gene: TRBV12-3/TRBV12-4

CDR3aa: CAISLGTSTYEQYF
j_gene: TRBJ2-7
v_gene: TRBV10-3

CDR3aa: CASSPNRDITYEQYF
j_gene: TRBJ2-7
v_gene: TRBV18

CDR3aa: CASADRTGSSPLHF
j_gene: TRBJ1-6
v_gene: TRBV6-2/TRBV6-3

CDR3aa: CSVRRRERYNEQFF
j_gene: TRBJ2-1
v_gene: TRBV29-1

CDR3aa: CASSDRLANEQFF
j_gene: TRBJ2-1
v_gene: TRBV6-5

CDR3aa: CAISGRGVGTEAFF
j_gene: TRBJ1-1
v_gene: TRBV10-3

CDR3aa: CASSFGVAGARSSEQFF
j_gene: TRBJ2-1
v_gene: TRBV5-4

CDR3aa: CASSSSTSGSYYEQFF
j_gene: TRBJ2-1
v_gene: TRBV11-3

CDR3aa: CASSAPGQTRKLFF
j_gene: TRBJ1-4
v_gene: TRBV28

CDR3aa: CASSFRRARDTDTQYF
j_gene: TRBJ2-3
v_gene: TRBV21-1

CDR3aa: CATSARGTPINQPQHF
j_gene: TRBJ1-5
v_gene: TRBV15

CDR3aa: CSARGLAEHNEQFF
j_gene: TRBJ2-1
v_gene: TRBV20-1

CDR3aa: CASSKPGQGPSGGGYTF
j_gene: TRBJ1-2
v_gene: TRBV21-1

CDR3aa: CASSATGTNGYTF
j_gene: TRBJ1-2
v_gene: TRBV11-2

CDR3aa: CASSQLGGLAGTGELFF
j_gene: TRBJ2-2
v_gene: TRBV3-1

CDR3aa: CASRLGLAENYNEQFF
j_gene: TRBJ2-1
v_gene: TRBV11-1

CDR3aa: CASSLDRVTNYGYTF
j_gene: TRBJ1-2
v_gene: TRBV7-2

CDR3aa: CASSSDSYTDTQYF
j_gene: TRBJ2-3
v_gene: TRBV3-1

CDR3aa: CASSGQTSWWETQYF
j_gene: TRBJ2-5
v_gene: TRBV7-9

CDR3aa: CASSLRGYENIQYF
j_gene: NA
v_gene: TRBV7-2

CDR3aa: CASSYSGGGTQYF
j_gene: NA
v_gene: TRBV6-6